The entry below describes one T cell receptor (beta chain). Assay: immunoSEQ multiplex PCR; the TCRdb copy retains only in-frame clones and omits some. Among more than 300,000 clones listed, 90% were seen once. This CDR3 is built from 17 residues. V was shortened by 6 bases and J by 7 bases, with 25 bases between the two germline ends. Germline values: CDR1 SGHTS, CDR2 YDEGEE. These data belong to a study of blood T cell repertoires in COVID-19. Study summary: There were acute and convalescent COVID-19 samples, and they came from the United States, Italy and Spain.

The cohort comprised adults aged about 18 to 90 years residing in under 25 US areas. Sequenced: PBMCs or T cells enriched from blood (not recorded which). The rearrangement uses TRBV5-8 and TRBJ2-2, with D tentatively TRBD1 (6 bases). The receptor comes from a woman between 25 and 40 years old who had been exposed to COVID-19. The CDR3 DNA is TGTGCCAGCACGATTGCGCCCTGGGGGCTGGGTATCGGGGAGCTGTTTTTT. Translation gives CASTIAPWGLGIGELFF.